This TCR beta chain appears in the sequencing data of a study of T cell responses to AZD1222 COVID-19 vaccine (dated by TCRdb to the early 2020s). With respect to the entire study: TCR sequencing covered fewer than 250 trial participants: 200 to 220 given two doses of AZD1222 and 26 given two doses of MenACWY control vaccine. Enrollment into the trials was organized by age into subgroups of 18-55, 56-69 and 70-plus years, and those subgroups contained approximately 160, 26 and 62 TCR-sequenced participants, respectively.

Worth noting for this clone: The antigen it binds to is not known. Base-call qualities are not available, and no considerably larger clone is one nucleotide away.

The time point label on this specimen signifies: about 28 days (+/-7) after the second vaccine dose. Because spike-specific TCR depth and breadth did not differ between the two schedules, AZD1222 recipients who got a second dose at roughly 4 weeks were pooled with those who got a second dose at roughly 12 weeks. Samples from vaccinated people were obtained from the UK trials COV001 and COV002, which included a single-blind randomized controlled phase 2/3 trial of AZD1222 (ChAdOx1 nCoV-19) in healthy adults. For TCRbeta chain sequencing, PBMC samples were collected from trial participants at day 0 and at day 28 after the second dose. The CDR3 regions of human TCRbeta chains were subjected to immunosequencing. For the original study's pipeline: TCRs in the repertoires were compared against a reference library of SARS-CoV-2-specific TCRs that had been generated with the MIRA antigen-specificity platform. Breadth was defined as the fraction of unique TCRs that were SARS-CoV-2-associated, and depth was defined as the fraction of total T cells that were SARS-CoV-2-associated. Using the MIRA data, each spike-specific TCR was assigned both to the spike region to which the TCR was reactive and to a CD4 or CD8 class. Log10-transformed breadth and depth values were compared by one-way ANOVA with Sidak's multiple comparisons tests. The table comes from immuneACCESS by way of TCRdb, which keeps in-frame sequences with V and J called. Part of the clones is missing from these tables; in studies checked, under half for an unresolved V gene and the rest for unknown reasons. V and J calls and clone size are as listed in that table; D and trimming were resolved from the DNA. In all, the sample holds tens of thousands of clones, and 80% to 95% of those were seen once. Of the sample, 28% falls within the top ten clones.

Trimmed from V: 5 bases; trimmed from J: 0 bases; junction bases lacking a gene match: 5. From the germline V gene (reference sequence), CDR1 is PRHDT and CDR2 is FYEKMQ. The CDR3 covers 17 residues, taking in both the cysteine and the phenylalanine. The CDR3 DNA has 51 bases and is translated from base 1. Results the study describes overall, beyond this receptor: No day 14 peak-response samples were available, so repertoires were characterized only after the peak T cell response. Reportedly, close to half of the unique spike-specific TCRs recognized epitopes lying outside the regions that are mutated in the B.1.351 and B.1.1.7 variants. The whole spike protein was spanned by vaccine-associated CD4 TCRs, and dominant responses were seen in regions 160-218 and 743-854. The 56-69-year group was small, and its depth increase did not reach significance, likely because of low power. Conclusions about previously exposed vaccinees are limited, since just 5 to 7 AZD1222 recipients were seropositive for SARS-CoV-2 at baseline. Participants were mostly white British and included more females than males, and it was suggested by the authors that clonal diversity may have been underestimated. After two AZD1222 doses, both the breadth and the depth of spike-specific TCRs were significantly higher than at day 0 and than in MenACWY recipients.

The chain is assembled from TRBV13 and TRBJ2-4; TRBD2 fits 12 bases in the junction. The sequence was obtained from an adult who received the AZD1222 COVID-19 vaccine. The specimen comprised peripheral blood, sampled 28 days after the second AZD1222 dose. CDR3 loop: CASSTGTSGLAKNIQYF. DNA sequence: TGTGCCAGCAGCACCGGGACTAGCGGGCTAGCCAAAAACATTCAGTACTTC.